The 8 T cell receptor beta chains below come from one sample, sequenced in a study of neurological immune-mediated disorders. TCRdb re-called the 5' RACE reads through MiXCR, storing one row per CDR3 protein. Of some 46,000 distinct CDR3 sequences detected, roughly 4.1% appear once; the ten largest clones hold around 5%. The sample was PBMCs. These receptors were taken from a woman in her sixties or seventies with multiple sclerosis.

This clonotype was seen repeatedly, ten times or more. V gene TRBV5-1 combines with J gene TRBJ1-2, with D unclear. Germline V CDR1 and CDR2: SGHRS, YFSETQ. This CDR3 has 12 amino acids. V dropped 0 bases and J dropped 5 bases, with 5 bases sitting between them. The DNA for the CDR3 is TGCGCCAGCAGCTTGGACGAGTATGGCTACACCTTC. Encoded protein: CASSLDEYGYTF.

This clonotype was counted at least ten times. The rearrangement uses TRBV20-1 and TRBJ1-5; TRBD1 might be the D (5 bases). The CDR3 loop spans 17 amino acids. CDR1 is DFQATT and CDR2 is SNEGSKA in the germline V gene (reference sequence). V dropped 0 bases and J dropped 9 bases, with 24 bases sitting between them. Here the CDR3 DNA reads TGCAGTGCTAGAGATAAGTCAGGGCGTGAGGGGATCGCGCCCCAGCATTTT. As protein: CSARDKSGREGIAPQHF.

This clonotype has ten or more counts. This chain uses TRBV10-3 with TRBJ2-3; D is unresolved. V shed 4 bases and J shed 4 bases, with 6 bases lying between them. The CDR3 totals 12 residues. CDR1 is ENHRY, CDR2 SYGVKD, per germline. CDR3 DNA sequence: TGTGCCATCAGTGGAGGAGCAGATACGCAGTATTTT. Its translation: CAISGGADTQYF.

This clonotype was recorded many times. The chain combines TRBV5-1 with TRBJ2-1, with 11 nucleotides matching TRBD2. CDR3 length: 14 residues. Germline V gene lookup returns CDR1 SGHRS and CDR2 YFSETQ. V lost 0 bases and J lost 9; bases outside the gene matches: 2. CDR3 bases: TGCGCCAGCAGCTTGGTTCTAGCGGGAGGTGAGCAGTTCTTC. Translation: CASSLVLAGGEQFF.

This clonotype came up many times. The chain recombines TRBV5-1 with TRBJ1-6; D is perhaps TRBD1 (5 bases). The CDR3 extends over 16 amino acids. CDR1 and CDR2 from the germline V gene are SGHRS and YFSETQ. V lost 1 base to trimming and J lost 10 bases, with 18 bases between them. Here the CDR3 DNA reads TGCGCCAGCAGCTTGCTAGGGGACTTGAGTGGATCACCCCTCCACTTT. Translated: CASSLLGDLSGSPLHF.

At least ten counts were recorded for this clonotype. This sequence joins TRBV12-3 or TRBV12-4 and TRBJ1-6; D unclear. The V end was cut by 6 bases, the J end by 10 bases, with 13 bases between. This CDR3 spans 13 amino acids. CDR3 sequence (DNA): TGTGCCAGCAGCCAGGCGATTGGGTCACCCCTCCACTTT. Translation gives CASSQAIGSPLHF.

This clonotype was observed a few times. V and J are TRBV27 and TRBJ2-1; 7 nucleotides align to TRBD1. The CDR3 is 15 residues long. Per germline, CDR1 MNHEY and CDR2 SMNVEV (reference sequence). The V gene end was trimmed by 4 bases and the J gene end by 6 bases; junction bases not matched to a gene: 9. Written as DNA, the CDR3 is TGTGCCAGCAGTTGGGGGAAGGGGGCGGGCAATGAGCAGTTCTTC. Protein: CASSWGKGAGNEQFF.

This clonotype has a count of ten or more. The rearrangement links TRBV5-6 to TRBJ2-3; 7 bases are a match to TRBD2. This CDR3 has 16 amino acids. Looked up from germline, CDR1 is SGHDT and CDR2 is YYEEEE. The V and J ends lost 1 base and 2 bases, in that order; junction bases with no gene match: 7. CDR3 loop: CASSLPLADSTDTQYF. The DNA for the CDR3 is TGTGCCAGCAGCTTGCCTCTAGCGGATTCCACAGATACGCAGTATTTT.